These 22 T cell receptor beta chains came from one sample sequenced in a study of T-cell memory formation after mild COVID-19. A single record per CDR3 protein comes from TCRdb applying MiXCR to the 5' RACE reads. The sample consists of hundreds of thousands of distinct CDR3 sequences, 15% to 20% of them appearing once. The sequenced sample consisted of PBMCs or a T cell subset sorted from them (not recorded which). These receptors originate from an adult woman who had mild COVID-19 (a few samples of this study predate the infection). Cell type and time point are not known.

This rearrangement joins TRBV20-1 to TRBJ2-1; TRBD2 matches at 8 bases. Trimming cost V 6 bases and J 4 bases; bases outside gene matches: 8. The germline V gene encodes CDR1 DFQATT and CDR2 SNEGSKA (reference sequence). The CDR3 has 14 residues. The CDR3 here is CSATGLGRYNEQFF. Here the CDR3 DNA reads TGCAGTGCCACGGGACTAGGCCGGTACAATGAGCAGTTCTTC.

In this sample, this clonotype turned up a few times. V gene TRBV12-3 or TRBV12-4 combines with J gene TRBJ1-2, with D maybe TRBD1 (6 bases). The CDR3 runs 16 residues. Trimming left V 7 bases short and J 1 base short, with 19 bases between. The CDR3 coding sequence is TGTGCCAGCACCTCCGGAAGACGGACAGATAACTATGGCTACACCTTC. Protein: CASTSGRRTDNYGYTF.

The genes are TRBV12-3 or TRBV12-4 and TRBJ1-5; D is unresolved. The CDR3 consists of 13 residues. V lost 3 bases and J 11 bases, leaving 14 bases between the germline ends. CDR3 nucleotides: TGTGCCAGCAGTTTCCGGGTCTCCGAGGCCCAGCATTTT. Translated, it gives CASSFRVSEAQHF.

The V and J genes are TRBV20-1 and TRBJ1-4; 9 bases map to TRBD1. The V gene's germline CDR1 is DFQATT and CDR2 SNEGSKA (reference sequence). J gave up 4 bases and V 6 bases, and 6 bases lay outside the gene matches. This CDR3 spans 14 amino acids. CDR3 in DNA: TGCAGTGCCCGCTGGGACAGGGATAATGAAAAACTGTTTTTT. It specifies CSARWDRDNEKLFF.

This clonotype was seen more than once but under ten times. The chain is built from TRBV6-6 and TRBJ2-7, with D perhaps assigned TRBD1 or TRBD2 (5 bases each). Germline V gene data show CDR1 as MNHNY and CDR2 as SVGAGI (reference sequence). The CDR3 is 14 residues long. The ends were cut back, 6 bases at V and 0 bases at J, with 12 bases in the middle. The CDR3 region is CASSRDANSYEQYF. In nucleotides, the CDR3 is TGTGCCAGCAGCCGGGACGCCAACTCCTACGAGCAGTACTTC.

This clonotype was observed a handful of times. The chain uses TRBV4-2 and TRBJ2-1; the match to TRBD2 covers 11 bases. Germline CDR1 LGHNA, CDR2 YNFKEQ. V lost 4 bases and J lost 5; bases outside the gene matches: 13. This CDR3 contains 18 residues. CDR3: CASSRASGRIMVDNEQFF. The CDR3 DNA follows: TGTGCCAGCAGCCGGGCTAGCGGGAGGATAATGGTGGACAATGAGCAGTTCTTC.

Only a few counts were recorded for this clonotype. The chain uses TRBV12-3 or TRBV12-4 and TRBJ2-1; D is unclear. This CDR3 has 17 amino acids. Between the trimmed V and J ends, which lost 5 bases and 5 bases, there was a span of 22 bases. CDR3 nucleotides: TGTGCCAGCAGTCCCAGAAAAAAGGGTCTGGCGGACAATGAGCAGTTCTTC. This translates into CASSPRKKGLADNEQFF.

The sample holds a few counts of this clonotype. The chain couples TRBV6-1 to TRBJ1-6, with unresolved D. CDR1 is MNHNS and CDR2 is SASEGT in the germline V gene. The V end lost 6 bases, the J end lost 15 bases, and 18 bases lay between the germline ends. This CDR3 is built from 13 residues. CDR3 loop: CASSPGRTEDLHF. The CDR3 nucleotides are TGTGCCAGCAGCCCCGGACGGACCGAGGACCTCCACTTT.

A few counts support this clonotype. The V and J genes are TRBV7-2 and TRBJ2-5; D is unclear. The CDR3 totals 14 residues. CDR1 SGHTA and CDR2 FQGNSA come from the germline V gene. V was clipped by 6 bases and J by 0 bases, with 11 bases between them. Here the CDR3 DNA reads TGTGCCAGCAGTCACCCGGGCAACCAAGAGACCCAGTACTTC. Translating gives CASSHPGNQETQYF.

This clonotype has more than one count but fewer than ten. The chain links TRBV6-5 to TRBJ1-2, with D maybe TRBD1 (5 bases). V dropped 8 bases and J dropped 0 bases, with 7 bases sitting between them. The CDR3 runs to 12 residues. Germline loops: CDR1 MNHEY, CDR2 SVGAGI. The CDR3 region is CASLGPNYGYTF. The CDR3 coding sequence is TGTGCCAGCTTGGGACCTAACTATGGCTACACCTTC.

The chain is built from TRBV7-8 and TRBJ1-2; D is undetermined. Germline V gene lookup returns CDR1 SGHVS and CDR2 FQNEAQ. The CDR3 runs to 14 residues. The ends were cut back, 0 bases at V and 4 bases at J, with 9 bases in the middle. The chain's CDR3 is CASSLAGQPYGYTF. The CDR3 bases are TGTGCCAGCAGCTTAGCCGGGCAGCCCTATGGCTACACCTTC.

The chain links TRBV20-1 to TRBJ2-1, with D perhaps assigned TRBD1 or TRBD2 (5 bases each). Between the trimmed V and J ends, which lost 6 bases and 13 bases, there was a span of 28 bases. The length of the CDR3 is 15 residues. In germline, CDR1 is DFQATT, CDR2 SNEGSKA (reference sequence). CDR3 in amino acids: CSAPDDKTGTNKQFF. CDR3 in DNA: TGCAGTGCCCCAGATGATAAAACCGGGACCAATAAACAGTTCTTC.

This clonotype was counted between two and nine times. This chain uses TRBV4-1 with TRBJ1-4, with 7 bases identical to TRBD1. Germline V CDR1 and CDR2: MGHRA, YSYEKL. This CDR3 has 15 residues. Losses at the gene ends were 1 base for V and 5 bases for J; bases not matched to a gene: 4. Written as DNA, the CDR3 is TGCGCCAGCAGCCAAGTCGGAGGGGGCAATGAAAAACTGTTTTTT. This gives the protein CASSQVGGGNEKLFF.

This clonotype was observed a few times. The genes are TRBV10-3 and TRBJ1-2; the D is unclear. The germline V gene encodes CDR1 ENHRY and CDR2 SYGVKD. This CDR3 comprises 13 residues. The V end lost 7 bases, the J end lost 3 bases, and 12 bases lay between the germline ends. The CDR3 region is CAITGPKYYGYTF. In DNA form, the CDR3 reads TGTGCCATCACCGGCCCCAAGTACTATGGCTACACCTTC.

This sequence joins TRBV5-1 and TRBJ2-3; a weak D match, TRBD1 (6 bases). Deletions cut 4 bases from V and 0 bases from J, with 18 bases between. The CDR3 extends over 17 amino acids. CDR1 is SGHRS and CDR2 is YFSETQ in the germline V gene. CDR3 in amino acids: CASSTLPGAQSTDTQYF. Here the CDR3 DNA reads TGCGCCAGCAGCACCCTCCCAGGGGCCCAAAGCACAGATACGCAGTATTTT.

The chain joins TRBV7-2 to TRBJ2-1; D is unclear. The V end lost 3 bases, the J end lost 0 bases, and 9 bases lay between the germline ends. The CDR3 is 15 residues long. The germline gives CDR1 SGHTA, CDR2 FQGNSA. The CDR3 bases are TGTGCCAGCAGCTTTGAGTCCAGCTCCTACAATGAGCAGTTCTTC. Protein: CASSFESSSYNEQFF.

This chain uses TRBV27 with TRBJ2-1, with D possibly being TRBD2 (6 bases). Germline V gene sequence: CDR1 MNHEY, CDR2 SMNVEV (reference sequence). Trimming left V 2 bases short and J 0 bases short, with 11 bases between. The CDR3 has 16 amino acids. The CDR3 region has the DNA TGTGCCAGCAGTTTAGTCGGCGGGATCTCCTACAATGAGCAGTTCTTC. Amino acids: CASSLVGGISYNEQFF.

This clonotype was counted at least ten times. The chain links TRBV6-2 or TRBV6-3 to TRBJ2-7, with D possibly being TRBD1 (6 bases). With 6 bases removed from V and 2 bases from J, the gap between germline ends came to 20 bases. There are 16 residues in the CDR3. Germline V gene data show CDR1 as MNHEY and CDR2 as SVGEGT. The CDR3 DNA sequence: TGTGCCAGCAGCTTTAACCGGGACACCGGTCCCTACGAGCAGTACTTC. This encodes CASSFNRDTGPYEQYF.

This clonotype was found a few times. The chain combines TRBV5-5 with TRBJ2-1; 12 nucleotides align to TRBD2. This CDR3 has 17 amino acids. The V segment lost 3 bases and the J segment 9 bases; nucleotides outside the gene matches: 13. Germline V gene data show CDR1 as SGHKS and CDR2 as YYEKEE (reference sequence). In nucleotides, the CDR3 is TGTGCCAGCAGCTCGTATTCCGGCCTAGCGGGAGGGGTTGAGCAGTTCTTC. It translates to CASSSYSGLAGGVEQFF.

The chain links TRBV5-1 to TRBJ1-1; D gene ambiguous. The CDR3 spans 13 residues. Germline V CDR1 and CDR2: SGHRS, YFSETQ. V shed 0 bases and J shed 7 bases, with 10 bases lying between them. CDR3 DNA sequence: TGCGCCAGCAGCTTGGCTCGGGATTTTGAAGCTTTCTTT. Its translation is CASSLARDFEAFF.

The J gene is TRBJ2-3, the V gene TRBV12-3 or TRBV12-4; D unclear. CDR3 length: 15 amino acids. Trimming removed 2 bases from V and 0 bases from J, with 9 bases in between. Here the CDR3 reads CASSLLRRSTDTQYF. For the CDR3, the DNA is TGTGCCAGCAGTTTACTACGACGGAGCACAGATACGCAGTATTTT.

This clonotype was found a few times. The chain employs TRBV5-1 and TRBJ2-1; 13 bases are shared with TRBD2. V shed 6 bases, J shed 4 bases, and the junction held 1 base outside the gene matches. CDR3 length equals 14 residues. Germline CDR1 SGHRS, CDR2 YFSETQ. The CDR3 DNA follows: TGCGCCAGCATGACTAGCGGGGGGTACAATGAGCAGTTCTTC. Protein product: CASMTSGGYNEQFF.